This record concerns one T cell receptor (beta chain) sequence. Antigen: not known. The CDR3 length is 15 residues. Trimming removed 5 bases from V and 7 bases from J, with 18 bases in between. CDR1 and CDR2 (germline): KGHSH, LQKENI. The source of the sample is a study of T cell responses to AZD1222 COVID-19 vaccine. Study results and limitations: Donors in the cohort were predominantly white British and more often female, and clonal diversity was possibly underestimated.

The data were produced by immunoSEQ multiplex PCR, yet TCRdb's version contains in-frame clones alone and is incomplete. The table lists around 130,000 clones, over 75% of them singletons. The receptor's source is an adult in good health. The V gene is TRBV18, the J gene TRBJ1-5, with D unclear. Here the sequenced sample was peripheral blood, taken on day 0 of AZD1222 vaccination. The CDR3 spells CASSASRDHPQPQHF. Here the CDR3 DNA reads TGTGCCAGCTCAGCCTCTAGGGATCACCCCCAGCCCCAGCATTTT. Combining the CDR3 with reference TRBV18 and TRBJ1-5 gives the whole variable domain NAGVMQNPRHLVRRRGQEARLRCSPMKGHSHVYWYRQLPEEGLKFMVYLQKENIIDESGMPKERFSAEFPKEGPSILRIQQVVRGDSAAYFCASSASRDHPQPQHFGDGTRLSIL.